This TCR beta chain is from a study of siplizumab effects on memory and regulatory T cells. Findings and caveats of the study: In unstimulated cells, naive T cells appeared more diverse than memory T cells and seemed major alloresponse contributors.

Regarding this clone: Its antigen is as yet unknown.

TCRdb keeps only in-frame clones here, not all; method: immunoSEQ multiplex PCR. The sample consists of 87,000 or so clones, approximately 95% of them appearing once. CDR1 is LNHDA, CDR2 SQIVND, per germline (reference sequence). V was clipped by 7 bases and J by 4 bases; unmatched bases: 8. CDR3 length equals 14 residues. The receptor was derived from a human donor in good health. Sequencing used non-Treg CD4+ T cells sorted from blood. V gene TRBV19 combines with J gene TRBJ2-5; TRBD1 aligns across 8 bases. The CDR3 protein is CASNKGQGRETQYF. The DNA of the CDR3 is TGTGCCAGTAATAAAGGACAGGGAAGAGAGACCCAGTACTTC.